The present entry profiles one T cell receptor beta chain with its context. The antigen is undetermined. The data were obtained in a study of cytomegalovirus exposure and HLA in healthy donors. Overall study: Previous work identified around 120 million unique TCR beta sequences from around 170 million T cells. Overall study results and limits: In vitro testing confirmed three CMV-associated chains as specific for CMV antigens.

J gave up 5 bases and V 4 bases, and 7 bases lay outside the gene matches. Germline V gene lookup returns CDR1 MNHEY and CDR2 SMNVEV (reference sequence). The CDR3 is made up of 15 amino acids. The PCR was carried out with 60 Vbeta primers and 13 Jbeta primers. Here immunoSEQ multiplex PCR was the method, and the copy in TCRdb shows in-frame clones only, minus some. The data contain around 100,000 clones, roughly a tenth of them singletons. The chain combines TRBV27 with TRBJ2-7, with 11 bases that match TRBD2. This TCR came from a man aged 35-49 years in good health and CMV-seropositive. What was sequenced was PBMCs. The CDR3 reads CASSSPLAGENEQYF. The CDR3 bases are TGTGCCAGCAGTTCACCACTAGCGGGAGAAAACGAGCAGTACTTC.